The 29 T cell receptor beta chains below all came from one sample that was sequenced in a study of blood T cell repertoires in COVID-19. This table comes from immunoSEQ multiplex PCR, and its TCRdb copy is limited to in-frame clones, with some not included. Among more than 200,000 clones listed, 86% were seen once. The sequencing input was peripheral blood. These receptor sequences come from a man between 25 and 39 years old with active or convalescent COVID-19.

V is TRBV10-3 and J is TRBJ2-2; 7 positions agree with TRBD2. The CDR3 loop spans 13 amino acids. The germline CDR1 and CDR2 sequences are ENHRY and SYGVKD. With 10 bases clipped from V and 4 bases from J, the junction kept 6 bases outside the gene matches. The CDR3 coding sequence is TGTGCCACCAGACCGGGGGGCACCGGGGAGCTGTTTTTT. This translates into CATRPGGTGELFF.

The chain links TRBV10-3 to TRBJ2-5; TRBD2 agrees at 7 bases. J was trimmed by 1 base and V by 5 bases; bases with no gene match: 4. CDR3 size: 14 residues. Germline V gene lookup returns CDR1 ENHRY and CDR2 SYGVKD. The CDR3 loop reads CAISSASGQETQYF. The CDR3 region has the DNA TGTGCCATCAGTAGTGCTAGCGGCCAAGAGACCCAGTACTTC.

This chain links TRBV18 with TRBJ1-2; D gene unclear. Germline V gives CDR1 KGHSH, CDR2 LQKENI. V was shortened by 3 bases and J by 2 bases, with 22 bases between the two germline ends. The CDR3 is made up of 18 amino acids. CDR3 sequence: CASSPLPLVDTRNYGYTF. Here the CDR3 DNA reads TGTGCCAGCTCACCCCTACCCCTCGTCGATACTCGCAACTATGGCTACACCTTC.

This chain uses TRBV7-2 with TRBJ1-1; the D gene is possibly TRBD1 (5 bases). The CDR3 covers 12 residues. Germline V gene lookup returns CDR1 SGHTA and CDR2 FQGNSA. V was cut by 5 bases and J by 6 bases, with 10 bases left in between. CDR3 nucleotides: TGTGCCAGCAGCGTTGCGGGGGCTGAAGCTTTCTTT. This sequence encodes CASSVAGAEAFF. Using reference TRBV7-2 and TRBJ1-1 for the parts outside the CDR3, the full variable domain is GAGVSQSPSNKVTEKGKDVELRCDPISGHTALYWYRQSLGQGLEFLIYFQGNSAPDKSGLPSDRFSAERTGGSVSTLTIQRTQQEDSAVYLCASSVAGAEAFFGQGTRLTVV.

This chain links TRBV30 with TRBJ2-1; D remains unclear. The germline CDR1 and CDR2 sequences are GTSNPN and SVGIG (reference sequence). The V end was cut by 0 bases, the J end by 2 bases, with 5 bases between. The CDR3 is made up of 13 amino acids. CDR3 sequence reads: CAWSVNTYNEQFF. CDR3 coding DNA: TGTGCCTGGAGTGTTAATACCTACAATGAGCAGTTCTTC.

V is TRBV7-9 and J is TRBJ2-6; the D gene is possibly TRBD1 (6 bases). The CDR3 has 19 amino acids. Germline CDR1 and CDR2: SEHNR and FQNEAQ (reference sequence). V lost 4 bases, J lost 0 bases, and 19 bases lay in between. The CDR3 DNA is TGTGCCAGCAGCTCTACAGGGCGGCTGACTCCCTCTGGGGCCAACGTCCTGACTTTC. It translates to CASSSTGRLTPSGANVLTF.

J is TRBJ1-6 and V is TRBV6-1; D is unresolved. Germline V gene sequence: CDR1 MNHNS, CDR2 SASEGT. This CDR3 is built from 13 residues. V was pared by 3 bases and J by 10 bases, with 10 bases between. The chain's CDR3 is CASSDQEWSPLHF. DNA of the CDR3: TGTGCCAGCAGTGACCAGGAATGGTCACCCCTCCACTTT.

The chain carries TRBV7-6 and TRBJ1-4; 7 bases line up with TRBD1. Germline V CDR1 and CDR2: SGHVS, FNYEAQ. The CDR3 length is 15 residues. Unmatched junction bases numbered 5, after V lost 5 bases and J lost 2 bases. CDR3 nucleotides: TGTGCCAGCAGCACACAACAGGGGACTAATGAAAAACTGTTTTTT. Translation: CASSTQQGTNEKLFF.

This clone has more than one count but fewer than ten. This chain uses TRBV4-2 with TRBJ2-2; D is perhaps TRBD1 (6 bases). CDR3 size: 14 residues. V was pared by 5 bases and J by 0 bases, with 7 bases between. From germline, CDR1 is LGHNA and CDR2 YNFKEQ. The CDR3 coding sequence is TGTGCCAGCAGCACAGGGTCGAACACCGGGGAGCTGTTTTTT. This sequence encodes CASSTGSNTGELFF.

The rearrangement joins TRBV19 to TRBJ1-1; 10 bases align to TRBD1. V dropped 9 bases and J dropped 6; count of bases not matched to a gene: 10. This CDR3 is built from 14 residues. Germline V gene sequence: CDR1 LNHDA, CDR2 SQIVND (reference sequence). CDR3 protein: CASADRGSVAEAFF. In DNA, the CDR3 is TGTGCCAGCGCGGACAGGGGGTCGGTTGCTGAAGCTTTCTTT.

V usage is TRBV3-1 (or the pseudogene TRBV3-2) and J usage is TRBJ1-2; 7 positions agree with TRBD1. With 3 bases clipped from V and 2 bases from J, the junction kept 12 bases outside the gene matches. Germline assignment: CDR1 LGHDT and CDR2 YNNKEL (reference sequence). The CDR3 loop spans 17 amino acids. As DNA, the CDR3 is TGTGCCAGCAGCCAGGCCCCCATCGGGACAGCCAACTATGGCTACACCTTC. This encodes CASSQAPIGTANYGYTF.

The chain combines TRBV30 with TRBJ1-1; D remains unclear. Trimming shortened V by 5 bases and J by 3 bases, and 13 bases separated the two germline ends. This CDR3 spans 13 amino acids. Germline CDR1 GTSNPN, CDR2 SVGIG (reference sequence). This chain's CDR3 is CAWVLAGDTEAFF. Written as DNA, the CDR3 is TGTGCCTGGGTTTTGGCCGGGGACACTGAAGCTTTCTTT.

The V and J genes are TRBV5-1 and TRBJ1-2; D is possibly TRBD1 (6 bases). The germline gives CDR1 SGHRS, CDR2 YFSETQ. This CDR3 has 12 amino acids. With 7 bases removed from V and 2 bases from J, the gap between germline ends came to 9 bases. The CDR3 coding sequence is TGCGCCAGCCGGACAGAGAACTATGGCTACACCTTC. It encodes CASRTENYGYTF.

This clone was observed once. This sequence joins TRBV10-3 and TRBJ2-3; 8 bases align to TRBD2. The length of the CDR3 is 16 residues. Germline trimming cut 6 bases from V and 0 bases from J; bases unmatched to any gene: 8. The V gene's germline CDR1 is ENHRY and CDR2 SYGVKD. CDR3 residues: CAISDGAGASTDTQYF. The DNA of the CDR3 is TGTGCCATCAGCGACGGAGCGGGGGCTAGCACAGATACGCAGTATTTT.

CDR3 in amino acids: CASSIGTVNSPLHF. The CDR3 DNA reads TGTGCCAGTAGTATTGGGACAGTAAATTCACCCCTCCACTTT. The rearrangement uses TRBV19 and TRBJ1-6, with TRBD1 matching 7 bases. Germline lookup yields CDR1 LNHDA and CDR2 SQIVND (reference sequence). Germline trimming cut 3 bases from V and 7 bases from J; bases unmatched to any gene: 3. CDR3 length: 14 residues.

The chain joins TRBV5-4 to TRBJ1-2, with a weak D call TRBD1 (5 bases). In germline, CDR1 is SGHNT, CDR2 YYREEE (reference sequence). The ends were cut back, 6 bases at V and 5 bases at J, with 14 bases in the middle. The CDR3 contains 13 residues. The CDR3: CASTGTGPYGYTF. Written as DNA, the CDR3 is TGTGCCAGCACCGGAACAGGACCGTATGGCTACACCTTC.

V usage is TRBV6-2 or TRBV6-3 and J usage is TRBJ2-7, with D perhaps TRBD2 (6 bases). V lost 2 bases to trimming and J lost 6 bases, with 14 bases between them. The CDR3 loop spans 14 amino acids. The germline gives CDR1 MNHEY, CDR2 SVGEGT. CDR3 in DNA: TGTGCCAGCAGTTACATGGGTGCGGGGAGCGAGCAGTACTTC. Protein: CASSYMGAGSEQYF.

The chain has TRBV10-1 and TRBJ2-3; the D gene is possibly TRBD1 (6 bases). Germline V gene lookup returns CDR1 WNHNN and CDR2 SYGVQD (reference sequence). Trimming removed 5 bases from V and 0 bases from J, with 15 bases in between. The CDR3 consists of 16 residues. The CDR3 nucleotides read TGCGCCAGCAGTCTAGTCACAGGGAGAAGCACAGATACGCAGTATTTT. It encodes CASSLVTGRSTDTQYF.

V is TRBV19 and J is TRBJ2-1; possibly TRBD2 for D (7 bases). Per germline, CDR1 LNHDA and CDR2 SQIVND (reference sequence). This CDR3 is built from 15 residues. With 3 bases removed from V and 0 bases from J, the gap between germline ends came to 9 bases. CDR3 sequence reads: CASSMGGPSYNEQFF. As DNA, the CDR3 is TGTGCCAGTAGTATGGGGGGGCCCTCCTACAATGAGCAGTTCTTC.

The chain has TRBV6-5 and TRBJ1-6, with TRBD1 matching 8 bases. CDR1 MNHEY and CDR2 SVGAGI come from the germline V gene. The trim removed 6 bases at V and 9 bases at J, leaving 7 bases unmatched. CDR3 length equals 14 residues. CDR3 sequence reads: CASRTSGQVSPLHF. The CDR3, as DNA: TGTGCCAGCAGGACCTCGGGACAGGTTTCACCCCTCCACTTT.

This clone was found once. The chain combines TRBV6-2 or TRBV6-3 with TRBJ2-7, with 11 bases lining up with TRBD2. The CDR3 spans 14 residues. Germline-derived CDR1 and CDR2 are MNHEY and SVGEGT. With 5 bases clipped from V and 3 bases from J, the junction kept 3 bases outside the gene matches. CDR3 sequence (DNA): TGTGCCAGCAGTCAACTAGCGGGGGACTACGAGCAGTACTTC. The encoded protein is CASSQLAGDYEQYF.

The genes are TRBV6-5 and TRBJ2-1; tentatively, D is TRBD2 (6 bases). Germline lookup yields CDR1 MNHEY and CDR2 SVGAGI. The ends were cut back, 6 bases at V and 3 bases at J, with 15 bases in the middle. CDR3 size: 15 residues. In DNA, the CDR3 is TGTGCCAGCAGCCAAGACCCGGGACTCTACAATGAGCAGTTCTTC. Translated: CASSQDPGLYNEQFF.

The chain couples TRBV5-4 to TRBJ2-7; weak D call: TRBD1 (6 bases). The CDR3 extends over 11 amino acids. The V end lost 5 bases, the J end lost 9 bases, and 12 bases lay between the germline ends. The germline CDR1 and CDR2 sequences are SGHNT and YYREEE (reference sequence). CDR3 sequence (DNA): TGTGCCAGCAGTTCTGGACAGACGCAGTACTTC. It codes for CASSSGQTQYF.

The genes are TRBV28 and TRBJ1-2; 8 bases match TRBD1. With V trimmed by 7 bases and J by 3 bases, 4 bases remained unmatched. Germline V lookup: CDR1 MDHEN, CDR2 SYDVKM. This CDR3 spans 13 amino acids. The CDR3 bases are TGTGCCAGCACGACAGGGGCCCACTATGGCTACACCTTC. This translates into CASTTGAHYGYTF.

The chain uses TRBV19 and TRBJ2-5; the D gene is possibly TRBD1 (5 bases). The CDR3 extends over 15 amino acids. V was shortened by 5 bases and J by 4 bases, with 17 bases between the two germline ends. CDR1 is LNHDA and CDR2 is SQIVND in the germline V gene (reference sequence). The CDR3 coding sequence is TGTGCCAGTAGTGCACTCAGGGTTCGAGGAGAGACCCAGTACTTC. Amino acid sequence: CASSALRVRGETQYF.

The CDR3 coding sequence is TGTGCCAGTAGTTACCTCCGGGACTCAAAAAGGGGCAATCAGCCCCAGCATTTT. Translation gives CASSYLRDSKRGNQPQHF. The J gene is TRBJ1-5, the V gene TRBV19; D possibly corresponds to TRBD1 (5 bases). CDR1 is LNHDA and CDR2 is SQIVND in the germline V gene (reference sequence). Trimming took 5 bases from V and 2 from J, leaving 22 bases between them. There are 18 residues in the CDR3.

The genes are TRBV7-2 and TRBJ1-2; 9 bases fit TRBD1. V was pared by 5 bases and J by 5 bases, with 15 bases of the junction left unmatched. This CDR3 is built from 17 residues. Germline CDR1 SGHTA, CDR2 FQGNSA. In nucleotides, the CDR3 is TGTGCCAGCAGCGCGGCCGGACAGGGGAACGGAGGGTATGGCTACACCTTC. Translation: CASSAAGQGNGGYGYTF.

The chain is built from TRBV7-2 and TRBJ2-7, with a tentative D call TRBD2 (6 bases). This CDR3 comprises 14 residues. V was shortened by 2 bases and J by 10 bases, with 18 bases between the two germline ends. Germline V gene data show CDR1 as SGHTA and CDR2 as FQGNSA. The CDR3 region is CASSLSQGSGLQYF. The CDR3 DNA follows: TGTGCCAGCAGCTTATCCCAGGGTAGCGGACTCCAGTACTTC. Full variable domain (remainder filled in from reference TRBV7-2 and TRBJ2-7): GAGVSQSPSNKVTEKGKDVELRCDPISGHTALYWYRQSLGQGLEFLIYFQGNSAPDKSGLPSDRFSAERTGGSVSTLTIQRTQQEDSAVYLCASSLSQGSGLQYFGPGTRLTVT.

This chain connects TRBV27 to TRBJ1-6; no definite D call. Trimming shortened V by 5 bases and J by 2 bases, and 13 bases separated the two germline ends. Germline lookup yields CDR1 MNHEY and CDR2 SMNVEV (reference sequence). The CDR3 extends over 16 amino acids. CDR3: CASSDSGGPYNSPLHF. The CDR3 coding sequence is TGTGCCAGCAGTGACTCAGGAGGGCCCTATAATTCACCCCTCCACTTT.